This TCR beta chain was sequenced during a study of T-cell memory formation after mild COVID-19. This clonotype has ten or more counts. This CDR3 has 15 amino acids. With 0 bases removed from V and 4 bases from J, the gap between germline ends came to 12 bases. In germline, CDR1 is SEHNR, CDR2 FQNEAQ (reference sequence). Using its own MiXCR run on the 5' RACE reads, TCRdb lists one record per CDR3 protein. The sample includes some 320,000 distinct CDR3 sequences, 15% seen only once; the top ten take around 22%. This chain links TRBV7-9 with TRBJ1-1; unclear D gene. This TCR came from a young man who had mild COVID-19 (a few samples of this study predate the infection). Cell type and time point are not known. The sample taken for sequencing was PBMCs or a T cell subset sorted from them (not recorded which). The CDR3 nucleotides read TGTGCCAGCAGCTTAGCCTCCACATCCCGCACTGAAGCTTTCTTT. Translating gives CASSLASTSRTEAFF. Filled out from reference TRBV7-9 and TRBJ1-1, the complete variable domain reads DTGVSQNPRHKITKRGQNVTFRCDPISEHNRLYWYRQTLGQGPEFLTYFQNEAQLEKSRLLSDRFSAERPKGSFSTLEIQRTEQGDSAMYLCASSLASTSRTEAFFGQGTRLTVV.